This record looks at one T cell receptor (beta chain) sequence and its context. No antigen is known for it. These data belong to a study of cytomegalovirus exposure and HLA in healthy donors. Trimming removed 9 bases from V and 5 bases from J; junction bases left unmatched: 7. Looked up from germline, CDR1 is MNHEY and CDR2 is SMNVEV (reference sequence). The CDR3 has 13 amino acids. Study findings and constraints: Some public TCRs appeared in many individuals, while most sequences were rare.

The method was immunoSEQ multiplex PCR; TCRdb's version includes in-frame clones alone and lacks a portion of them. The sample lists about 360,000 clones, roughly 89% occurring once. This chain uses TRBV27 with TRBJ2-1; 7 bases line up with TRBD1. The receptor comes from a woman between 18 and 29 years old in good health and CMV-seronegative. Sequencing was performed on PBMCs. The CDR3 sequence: CASRQGPHNEQFF. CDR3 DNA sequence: TGTGCCAGTAGACAGGGACCCCACAATGAGCAGTTCTTC.